These 29 T cell receptor beta chains originate from one sample sequenced in a study of shared clonotypes between healthy human individuals. TCRdb's copy holds only in-frame clones and misses some; the assay was immunoSEQ multiplex PCR. The sample gives roughly 2.2 million clones, just under 95% of which show up once; 0.3% to 0.45% is in the top ten. Sequenced: naive CD4+ T cells from PBMCs. Subset noted: CD45RA+ positively selected. The receptors were sampled from a man in his late teens or twenties in good health. Some clones in this sample may be carry-over from other donors' samples.

The CDR3 loop reads CASRGSSGRSNTGELFF. CDR3 coding DNA: TGTGCCAGCAGGGGATCTAGCGGGAGGTCGAACACCGGGGAGCTGTTTTTT. V is TRBV5-4 and J is TRBJ2-2; TRBD2 aligns across 11 bases. The V gene end was trimmed by 5 bases and the J gene end by 0 bases; junction bases not matched to a gene: 6. The CDR3 totals 17 residues. The germline gives CDR1 SGHNT, CDR2 YYREEE (reference sequence).

J is TRBJ2-7 and V is TRBV28; no firm D call. Germline values: CDR1 MDHEN, CDR2 SYDVKM. V was pared by 5 bases and J by 4 bases, with 12 bases between. CDR3 length: 13 amino acids. The CDR3 DNA follows: TGTGCCAGCAGTCCATCCTCACCTTACGAGCAGTACTTC. It specifies CASSPSSPYEQYF. The whole variable domain, filled in from reference TRBV28 and TRBJ2-7, reads DVKVTQSSRYLVKRTGEKVFLECVQDMDHENMFWYRQDPGLGLRLIYFSYDVKMKEKGDIPEGYSVSREKKERFSLILESASTNQTSMYLCASSPSSPYEQYFGPGTRLTVT.

J is TRBJ2-1 and V is TRBV15; D remains ambiguous. Per germline, CDR1 LNHNV and CDR2 YYDKDF (reference sequence). V was trimmed by 8 bases and J by 2 bases, leaving 4 bases between them. There are 11 residues in the CDR3. CDR3 nucleotide sequence: TGTGCCACCGGAACCTACAATGAGCAGTTCTTC. The encoded protein is CATGTYNEQFF.

The chain couples TRBV2 to TRBJ2-7; no firm D call. Trimming took off 7 bases at V and 1 base at J, with 14 bases between the two ends. This CDR3 has 14 residues. CDR1 is SNHLY, CDR2 FYNNEI, per germline. CDR3 amino acids: CASTVGLSSYEQYF. In DNA form, the CDR3 reads TGTGCCAGCACCGTCGGTCTATCTTCCTACGAGCAGTACTTC.

This chain uses TRBV4-2 with TRBJ2-1, with 12 positions matching TRBD1. Germline-derived CDR1 and CDR2 are LGHNA and YNFKEQ. The CDR3 is made up of 15 amino acids. Losses at the gene ends were 4 bases for V and 7 bases for J; bases not matched to a gene: 5. The CDR3 reads CASSPTGQGANEQFF. The CDR3 DNA follows: TGTGCCAGCAGCCCAACGGGACAGGGGGCTAATGAGCAGTTCTTC.

The chain employs TRBV14 and TRBJ1-1; perhaps TRBD1 as D (6 bases). CDR1 is SGHDN, CDR2 FVKESK, per germline. V lost 4 bases to trimming and J lost 4 bases, with 22 bases between them. This CDR3 is built from 17 residues. The CDR3 sequence: CASSPLGGLGGLTEAFF. DNA of the CDR3: TGTGCCAGCAGCCCTCTCGGGGGGCTTGGGGGGCTCACTGAAGCTTTCTTT. Complete variable domain (other parts from reference TRBV14 and TRBJ1-1): EAGVTQFPSHSVIEKGQTVTLRCDPISGHDNLYWYRRVMGKEIKFLLHFVKESKQDESGMPNNRFLAERTGGTYSTLKVQPAELEDSGVYFCASSPLGGLGGLTEAFFGQGTRLTVV.

The chain has TRBV5-4 and TRBJ2-2; D is uncertain. The CDR3 loop spans 16 amino acids. V lost 4 bases and J 0 bases, leaving 13 bases between the germline ends. Per the germline V gene, CDR1 is SGHNT and CDR2 is YYREEE (reference sequence). The CDR3 DNA reads as TGTGCCAGCAGCCCCTCCCCGGGCGCGAACACCGGGGAGCTGTTTTTT. This codes for CASSPSPGANTGELFF.

This chain links TRBV28 with TRBJ1-2, with TRBD1 matching over 9 bases. Germline lookup yields CDR1 MDHEN and CDR2 SYDVKM. The CDR3 is made up of 18 amino acids. The ends lost 2 bases at V and 5 bases at J; junction bases unmatched: 15. CDR3 protein: CASSLSGTGPNKPYGYTF. The CDR3 bases are TGTGCCAGCAGTTTAAGTGGGACAGGGCCGAATAAACCATATGGCTACACCTTC.

This sequence joins TRBV5-8 and TRBJ2-3, with TRBD2 as a possible D gene (5 bases). V lost 1 base and J 4 bases, leaving 13 bases between the germline ends. Germline CDR1 SGHTS, CDR2 YDEGEE. There are 15 residues in the CDR3. CDR3 in amino acids: CASSLYSPGADTQYF. In DNA form, the CDR3 reads TGTGCCAGCAGCTTGTACAGCCCCGGGGCAGATACGCAGTATTTT.

Points on this clone: The sample holds other DNA sequences that translate to the same CDR3. This chain's CDR3 is CASSSGTSTDTQYF. The CDR3 DNA is TGTGCCAGCAGCTCCGGGACTAGCACAGATACGCAGTATTTT. The genes are TRBV11-3 and TRBJ2-3; possibly TRBD2 for D (6 bases). The germline V gene has CDR1 SGHNT and CDR2 YENEEA. Trimming left V 4 bases short and J 0 bases short, with 8 bases between. There are 14 residues in the CDR3. Full variable domain (remainder filled in from reference TRBV11-3 and TRBJ2-3): EAGVVQSPRYKIIEKKQPVAFWCNPISGHNTLYWYLQNLGQGPELLIRYENEEAVDDSQLPKDRFSAERLKGVDSTLKIQPAELGDSAVYLCASSSGTSTDTQYFGPGTRLTVL.

The V and J genes are TRBV5-1 and TRBJ2-7; TRBD1 matches 7 bases. This CDR3 has 15 residues. Germline values: CDR1 SGHRS, CDR2 YFSETQ. The V and J ends lost 0 bases and 4 bases, in that order; junction bases with no gene match: 7. CDR3 loop: CASSLVVGGGYEQYF. CDR3 bases: TGCGCCAGCAGCTTGGTGGTAGGGGGCGGATACGAGCAGTACTTC.

This clone was counted a single time. The V and J genes are TRBV5-1 and TRBJ2-3; D is ambiguous. Trimming removed 4 bases from V and 1 base from J, with 10 bases in between. Germline values: CDR1 SGHRS, CDR2 YFSETQ. This CDR3 has 14 residues. CDR3 amino acids: CASSTTPGTDTQYF. In nucleotides, the CDR3 is TGCGCCAGCAGCACGACGCCCGGCACAGATACGCAGTATTTT.

The CDR3 region has the DNA TGTGCCAGCAGCCTAGGACTAGCGGGAGGGGGTGAGACCCAGTACTTC. This encodes CASSLGLAGGGETQYF. The chain couples TRBV9 to TRBJ2-5; 15 bases line up with TRBD2. The CDR3 spans 16 residues. The V and J ends lost 4 bases and 5 bases, in that order; junction bases with no gene match: 6. Per the germline V gene, CDR1 is SGDLS and CDR2 is YYNGEE. Combining the CDR3 with reference TRBV9 and TRBJ2-5 gives the whole variable domain DSGVTQTPKHLITATGQRVTLRCSPRSGDLSVYWYQQSLDQGLQFLIQYYNGEERAKGNILERFSAQQFPDLHSELNLSSLELGDSALYFCASSLGLAGGGETQYFGPGTRLLVL.

This clone turned up a few times. J is TRBJ1-1 and V is TRBV7-9, with 8 bases matching TRBD1. Germline CDR1 and CDR2: SEHNR and FQNEAQ (reference sequence). There are 13 residues in the CDR3. Trimming cost V 6 bases and J 7 bases; bases outside gene matches: 7. The CDR3 spells CASSFGQGLEAFF. CDR3 bases: TGTGCCAGCAGTTTCGGACAGGGTCTTGAAGCTTTCTTT. The full variable domain, rest sourced from reference TRBV7-9 and TRBJ1-1, is DTGVSQNPRHKITKRGQNVTFRCDPISEHNRLYWYRQTLGQGPEFLTYFQNEAQLEKSRLLSDRFSAERPKGSFSTLEIQRTEQGDSAMYLCASSFGQGLEAFFGQGTRLTVV.

The sample holds one count of this clone. This chain links TRBV27 with TRBJ1-5; 9 bases match TRBD1. J gave up 0 bases and V 5 bases, and 5 bases lay outside the gene matches. Germline V gene lookup returns CDR1 MNHEY and CDR2 SMNVEV (reference sequence). This CDR3 comprises 16 residues. The CDR3 spells CASSQDRGYSNQPQHF. The CDR3 coding sequence is TGTGCCAGCAGTCAGGACAGGGGATATAGCAATCAGCCCCAGCATTTT.

This clone came up a few times. The chain uses TRBV19 and TRBJ1-5, with unresolved D. V was cut by 5 bases and J by 2 bases, with 13 bases left in between. CDR3 length: 15 residues. Per the germline V gene, CDR1 is LNHDA and CDR2 is SQIVND (reference sequence). The CDR3 sequence: CASSQARGGNQPQHF. Here the CDR3 DNA reads TGTGCCAGTAGTCAGGCGCGGGGAGGCAATCAGCCCCAGCATTTT. Variable domain in full (rest from reference TRBV19 and TRBJ1-5): DGGITQSPKYLFRKEGQNVTLSCEQNLNHDAMYWYRQDPGQGLRLIYYSQIVNDFQKGDIAEGYSVSREKKESFPLTVTSAQKNPTAFYLCASSQARGGNQPQHFGDGTRLSIL.

The DNA for the CDR3 is TGTGCCTGGAGTGCCGACTTGGGGCAAGAGCCCCAGCATTTT. It encodes CAWSADLGQEPQHF. V gene TRBV30 combines with J gene TRBJ1-5, with D perhaps matching TRBD1 (5 bases). This CDR3 comprises 14 residues. CDR1 GTSNPN and CDR2 SVGIG come from the germline V gene (reference sequence). Trimming removed 1 base from V and 8 bases from J, with 15 bases in between.

The rearrangement joins TRBV5-1 to TRBJ2-5; 12 nucleotides line up with TRBD2. This CDR3 contains 16 residues. Losses at the gene ends were 2 bases for V and 2 bases for J; bases not matched to a gene: 4. Germline CDR1 SGHRS, CDR2 YFSETQ. The CDR3 DNA reads TGCGCCAGCAGCTTTGGGACTAGCGGGCCACAAGAGACCCAGTACTTC. Translating gives CASSFGTSGPQETQYF.

This chain joins TRBV29-1 and TRBJ2-5; D may be TRBD1 (5 bases). CDR1 and CDR2 from the germline V gene are SQVTM and ANQGSEA. The V end was cut by 6 bases, the J end by 4 bases, with 18 bases between. This CDR3 has 14 residues. The CDR3 DNA reads as TGCAGCGTAGTAGACAGCCGGGCCGGAGAGACCCAGTACTTC. Translation: CSVVDSRAGETQYF.

J is TRBJ2-2 and V is TRBV7-6, with 7 bases matching TRBD2. From germline, CDR1 is SGHVS and CDR2 FNYEAQ. Unmatched junction bases numbered 7, after V lost 1 base and J lost 5 bases. This CDR3 spans 16 amino acids. The CDR3, as DNA: TGTGCCAGCAGCTTAGTCAGGGCGGGAGCGACCGGGGAGCTGTTTTTT. This gives the protein CASSLVRAGATGELFF. The variable domain in full, completed from reference TRBV7-6 and TRBJ2-2, reads GAGVSQSPRYKVTKRGQDVALRCDPISGHVSLYWYRQALGQGPEFLTYFNYEAQQDKSGLPNDRFSAERPEGSISTLTIQRTEQRDSAMYRCASSLVRAGATGELFFGEGSRLTVL.

The chain links TRBV6-4 to TRBJ1-4; D is unclear. The V end was cut by 8 bases, the J end by 12 bases, with 16 bases between. From germline, CDR1 is MRHNA and CDR2 SNTAGT. This CDR3 has 12 amino acids. The CDR3 protein is CASRFGGRELFF. Written as DNA, the CDR3 is TGTGCCAGCCGCTTCGGCGGCCGGGAACTGTTTTTT.

The V gene is TRBV28, the J gene TRBJ1-2, with D possibly TRBD1 on 6 matching bases. CDR3 length: 14 residues. Germline V CDR1 and CDR2: MDHEN, SYDVKM. With 4 bases removed from V and 0 bases from J, the gap between germline ends came to 9 bases. CDR3 in amino acids: CASSWGAPNYGYTF. The CDR3 DNA reads TGTGCCAGCAGTTGGGGGGCACCTAACTATGGCTACACCTTC.

The chain links TRBV5-1 to TRBJ2-7; D possibly corresponds to TRBD1 (6 bases). This CDR3 has 13 residues. V lost 2 bases and J lost 3, with 9 bases in between. CDR1 is SGHRS and CDR2 is YFSETQ in the germline V gene. The CDR3 DNA follows: TGCGCCAGCAGCTTTAACAGGGACTACGAGCAGTACTTC. This sequence encodes CASSFNRDYEQYF.

This chain connects TRBV10-3 to TRBJ2-5; 9 bases are a match to TRBD1. Germline V gene lookup returns CDR1 ENHRY and CDR2 SYGVKD. V lost 6 bases and J lost 5; bases outside the gene matches: 1. The CDR3 is 12 residues long. CDR3 DNA sequence: TGTGCCATCAGCGGGACAGGGGAGACCCAGTACTTC. This translates into CAISGTGETQYF.

This clone was seen only once. Here the CDR3 reads CASSSSGNQPQHF. The CDR3 DNA reads as TGTGCCAGCAGCTCCAGTGGGAATCAGCCCCAGCATTTT. The chain uses TRBV11-2 and TRBJ1-5, with D uncertain. CDR1 is SGHAT and CDR2 is FQNNGV in the germline V gene. The CDR3 sequence is 13 residues long. The ends were cut back, 4 bases at V and 4 bases at J, with 8 bases in the middle.

J is TRBJ1-1 and V is TRBV5-1, with D possibly matching TRBD1 (5 bases). The germline V gene has CDR1 SGHRS and CDR2 YFSETQ. V lost 4 bases to trimming and J lost 4 bases, with 14 bases between them. The CDR3 runs 14 residues. The CDR3 DNA reads TGCGCCAGCAGCCCCGGTTGGGGGTCCACTGAAGCTTTCTTT. Amino acid sequence: CASSPGWGSTEAFF.

The chain has TRBV5-1 and TRBJ2-1; D not certain. CDR3 size: 16 residues. V was shortened by 0 bases and J by 8 bases, with 18 bases between the two germline ends. The germline CDR1 and CDR2 sequences are SGHRS and YFSETQ. DNA for the CDR3: TGCGCCAGCAGCTTGGGGTTGGGAAATATTAGGGATGAGCAGTTCTTC. This gives the protein CASSLGLGNIRDEQFF.

The chain uses TRBV5-1 and TRBJ2-1, with 12 bases identical to TRBD2. The V segment lost 5 bases and the J segment 7 bases; nucleotides outside the gene matches: 7. Germline V lookup: CDR1 SGHRS, CDR2 YFSETQ. The CDR3 runs 15 residues. The CDR3 loop is CASRRLAGDVNEQFF. Here the CDR3 DNA reads TGCGCCAGCAGGAGACTAGCGGGAGATGTAAATGAGCAGTTCTTC.

V gene TRBV18 combines with J gene TRBJ2-7; perhaps D is TRBD1 or TRBD2 (5 bases each). V lost 3 bases to trimming and J lost 1 base, with 13 bases between them. The CDR3 runs to 15 residues. CDR1 KGHSH and CDR2 LQKENI come from the germline V gene. The CDR3 reads CASSPGTRESYEQYF. The CDR3, as DNA: TGTGCCAGCTCACCCGGGACCAGGGAGTCCTACGAGCAGTACTTC.